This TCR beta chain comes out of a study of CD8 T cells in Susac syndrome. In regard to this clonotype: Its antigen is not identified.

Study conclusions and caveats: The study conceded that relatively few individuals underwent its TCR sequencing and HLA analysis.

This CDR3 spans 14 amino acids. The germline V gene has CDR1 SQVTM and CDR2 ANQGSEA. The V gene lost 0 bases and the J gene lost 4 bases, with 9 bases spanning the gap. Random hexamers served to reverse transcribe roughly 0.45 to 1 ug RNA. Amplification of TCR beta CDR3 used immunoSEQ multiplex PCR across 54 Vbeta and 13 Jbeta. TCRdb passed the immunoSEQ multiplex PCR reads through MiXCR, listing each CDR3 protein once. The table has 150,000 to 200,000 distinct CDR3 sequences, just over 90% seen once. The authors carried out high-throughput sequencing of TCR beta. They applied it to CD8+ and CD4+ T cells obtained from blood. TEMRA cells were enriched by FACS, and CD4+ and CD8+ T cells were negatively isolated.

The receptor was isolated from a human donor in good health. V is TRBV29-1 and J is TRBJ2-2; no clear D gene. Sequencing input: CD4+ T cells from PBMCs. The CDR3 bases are TGCAGCGTTGAAGAAGTATTGGCCACCGGGGAGCTGTTTTTT. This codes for CSVEEVLATGELFF.